This is a list of T cell receptor beta chains from one sample in a study of identifying expanded T cells in peripheral blood. This table comes from immunoSEQ multiplex PCR, and its TCRdb copy is limited to in-frame clones, with some not included. The table includes approximately 100,000 clones, about 91% detected once. Sequenced material: blood. The source of these receptors is a person aged 18-70 years in good health. CDR3s include the opening cysteine and the closing phenylalanine or tryptophan. D genes are given only for firm matches. Where a row states a size, it is once, few, many or the class of an expanded clone; other rows omit it.

TRBD2	TRBV9	TRBJ2-7	once	TGTGCCAGCAGCGCCCGGGGACTAGCGGGAGAGCAGTACTTC	CASSARGLAGEQYF
TRBD2	TRBV30	TRBJ2-5	NA	TGTGCCTGGAGTGTTGGGGGGGGTAGAGAGACCCAGTACTTC	CAWSVGGGRETQYF
NA	TRBV30	TRBJ2-3	NA	TGTGCCTGGAGTGGTCGAGGGGCCGATACGCAGTATTTT	CAWSGRGADTQYF
NA	TRBV30	TRBJ1-4	NA	TGTGCCTGGAGTTTAGGTGAAAAACTGTTTTTT	CAWSLGEKLFF
NA	TRBV27	TRBJ1-5	NA	TGTGCCAGCAGTTTATTTCGGGGGTTAAGCAATCAGCCCCAGCATTTT	CASSLFRGLSNQPQHF
TRBD2	TRBV29-1	TRBJ2-1	NA	TGCAGCGCTAACCAACTAGCGGGAGTTAGGAATGAGCAGTTCTTC	CSANQLAGVRNEQFF
NA	TRBV28	TRBJ2-5	NA	TGTGCCAGCAGTTTGCCCGGGTACCAAGAGACCCAGTACTTC	CASSLPGYQETQYF
NA	TRBV6-5	TRBJ2-1	NA	TGTGCCAGCAGTTACTTTAACTCAGGTTGGGATGAGCAGTTCTTC	CASSYFNSGWDEQFF
NA	TRBV6-1	TRBJ1-2	NA	TGTGCCAGCAGTGAAGCGTTGGCCGGTGGCTACACCTTC	CASSEALAGGYTF
NA	TRBV7-8	TRBJ1-5	NA	TGTGCCAGCAGCTTAAGGTCCAGCCTCTTAGGGAATCAGCCCCAGCATTTT	CASSLRSSLLGNQPQHF
NA	TRBV2	TRBJ2-1	NA	TGTGCCAGCAGTGAAGCTGGGACCGCGCGGGAGCAGTTCTTC	CASSEAGTAREQFF
NA	TRBV30	TRBJ1-1	NA	TGTGCCTGGAGGGCACAGGTCCGCACTGAAGCTTTCTTT	CAWRAQVRTEAFF
TRBD2	TRBV18	TRBJ2-3	NA	TGTGCCAGCTCACCACTCGTAACTAGCGGGGGCACAGATACGCAGTATTTT	CASSPLVTSGGTDTQYF
TRBD1	TRBV16	TRBJ1-2	NA	TGTGCCAGCAGCCAATCGGGACAGGGAACTGGCTACACCTTC	CASSQSGQGTGYTF
TRBD1	TRBV5-6	TRBJ1-1	NA	TGTGCCAGCAGCTCCGGGACAGGGAGGGTGAACACTGAAGCTTTCTTT	CASSSGTGRVNTEAFF
NA	TRBV4-3	TRBJ2-1	NA	TGCGCCAGCGGCCAAGACCGGGACGGACCTAGCTCCTACAATGAGCAGTTCTTC	CASGQDRDGPSSYNEQFF
NA	TRBV5-1	TRBJ2-7	NA	TGCGCCAGCAGCTTGGAGGCAGGGGACGAGCAGTACTTC	CASSLEAGDEQYF
NA	TRBV29-1	TRBJ1-2	NA	TGCAGCGTTGAAGTGACCGTCTATGGCTACACCTTC	CSVEVTVYGYTF
TRBD2	TRBV6-5	TRBJ2-1	NA	TGTGCCAGCAGTTATACGGGGCGGGAGACCTGGGATGAGCAGTTCTTC	CASSYTGRETWDEQFF
NA	TRBV18	TRBJ1-5	once	TGTGCCAGCTCACCAAGCGAGAATCAGCCCCAGCATTTT	CASSPSENQPQHF
TRBD1	TRBV6-5	TRBJ2-7	NA	TGTGCCAGCAGGAGACAGGGTCTGCTGGCGGGCGAGCAGTACTTC	CASRRQGLLAGEQYF
TRBD1	TRBV29-1	TRBJ2-7	NA	TGCAGCCCAACGGACAGGCCCACCTACGAGCAGTACTTC	CSPTDRPTYEQYF
NA	TRBV28	TRBJ1-1	NA	TGTGCCAGCATTAGGAAAGAGGGGGTTGAGGCTGAAGCTTTCTTT	CASIRKEGVEAEAFF